The 14 T cell receptor beta chains reported below all come from one sample, sequenced in a study of T cell clones after liver transplantation. Only in-frame clones appear in the TCRdb table, and some are missing; sequencing was by immunoSEQ multiplex PCR. The sample has about 120,000 clones; approximately 90% are singletons. The specimen comprised CD4+ T cells from blood, sampled 12 months after liver transplant. All receptors come from a human patient who received a liver transplant. Some T cells may be provided by the graft donor.

The rearrangement links TRBV28 to TRBJ2-7; TRBD1 aligns across 9 bases. J gave up 7 bases and V 7 bases, and 11 bases lay outside the gene matches. CDR3 length equals 14 residues. Per germline, CDR1 MDHEN and CDR2 SYDVKM. CDR3 coding DNA: TGTGCCAGCAACTTACTACAGGGGGCGAAAGAGCAGTACTTC. Translating gives CASNLLQGAKEQYF.

This sequence joins TRBV11-2 and TRBJ1-4, with D unresolved. CDR1 SGHAT and CDR2 FQNNGV come from the germline V gene. The V and J ends lost 5 bases and 0 bases respectively, with 10 bases between them. CDR3 length: 15 amino acids. The CDR3 protein is CASSPRKATNEKLFF. The DNA for the CDR3 is TGTGCCAGCAGCCCTCGAAAAGCAACTAATGAAAAACTGTTTTTT.

The chain couples TRBV5-1 to TRBJ2-2; TRBD2 matches 10 bases. Trimming removed 5 bases from V and 6 bases from J; junction bases left unmatched: 13. This CDR3 has 17 amino acids. Looked up from germline, CDR1 is SGHRS and CDR2 is YFSETQ. CDR3 residues: CASRRTSGDGKAGELFF. DNA of the CDR3: TGCGCCAGCAGACGGACTAGCGGTGATGGTAAGGCCGGGGAGCTGTTTTTT.

The gene calls are TRBV5-6 and TRBJ2-7; maybe TRBD2 (7 bases). Between the trimmed V and J ends, which lost 1 base and 4 bases, there was a span of 12 bases. Per the germline V gene, CDR1 is SGHDT and CDR2 is YYEEEE. The CDR3 has 14 residues. The CDR3 sequence is CASSLTGGQYEQYF. In nucleotides, the CDR3 is TGTGCCAGCAGCTTGACGGGGGGCCAGTACGAGCAGTACTTC.

The chain links TRBV11-2 to TRBJ2-1, with 7 nucleotides matching TRBD2. Germline V lookup: CDR1 SGHAT, CDR2 FQNNGV. The CDR3 is 15 amino acids. Trimming took 8 bases from V and 8 from J; bases not matched to a gene: 15. CDR3 residues: CASRPAGGGPYEQFF. CDR3 nucleotides: TGTGCCAGCCGCCCTGCCGGGGGAGGGCCGTATGAGCAGTTCTTC.

This chain uses TRBV2 with TRBJ2-2; 9 bases map to TRBD2. V lost 4 bases, J lost 7 bases, and 4 bases stayed unmatched. Per the germline V gene, CDR1 is SNHLY and CDR2 is FYNNEI. The CDR3 sequence is 14 residues long. Here the CDR3 DNA reads TGTGCCAGCAGTGGGGGACTAGCAGTCGGGGAGCTGTTTTTT. It translates to CASSGGLAVGELFF. The complete variable domain, with remaining parts taken from reference TRBV2 and TRBJ2-2, reads EPEVTQTPSHQVTQMGQEVILRCVPISNHLYFYWYRQILGQKVEFLVSFYNNEISEKSEIFDDQFSVERPDGSNFTLKIRSTKLEDSAMYFCASSGGLAVGELFFGEGSRLTVL.

The V gene is TRBV7-3, the J gene TRBJ2-2; 7 bases match TRBD2. The V gene end was trimmed by 5 bases and the J gene end by 3 bases; junction bases not matched to a gene: 9. Germline V lookup: CDR1 SGHTA, CDR2 FQGTGA. The CDR3 has 16 amino acids. The CDR3 DNA sequence: TGTGCCAGCAGCCTTTGGACTAGGAGGGACACCGGGGAGCTGTTTTTT. Amino acids: CASSLWTRRDTGELFF.

The chain has TRBV12-5 and TRBJ1-5; TRBD1 aligns across 9 bases. Trimming at V came to 0 bases and at J to 0 bases, leaving 12 bases not matched to a gene. CDR1 and CDR2 from the germline V gene are LGHNT and FRNRAP. The CDR3 loop spans 20 amino acids. The CDR3, as DNA: TGTGCTAGTGGTTTGGTCCTCGGGACAGGGACAAACTTTAGCAATCAGCCCCAGCATTTT. Its translation: CASGLVLGTGTNFSNQPQHF.

Turning to this clone: The same CDR3 arises from other DNA sequences in this sample as well. The chain links TRBV5-1 to TRBJ2-2, with 11 bases identical to TRBD2. The CDR3 runs 16 residues. The germline V gene has CDR1 SGHRS and CDR2 YFSETQ. After removal of 4 bases from V and 0 bases from J, the junction contained 2 bases not matched to a gene. CDR3 protein: CASSLLAGANTGELFF. In DNA, the CDR3 is TGCGCCAGCAGCCTACTAGCGGGGGCGAACACCGGGGAGCTGTTTTTT.

This clone turned up a few times. V gene TRBV2 combines with J gene TRBJ1-4; D might be TRBD1 (5 bases). Germline CDR1 and CDR2: SNHLY and FYNNEI. The CDR3 has 15 amino acids. V lost 6 bases and J lost 5, with 16 bases in between. The chain's CDR3 is CASRGLTGLNEKLFF. CDR3 nucleotide sequence: TGTGCCAGCAGGGGACTAACGGGCCTCAATGAAAAACTGTTTTTT.

J is TRBJ2-3 and V is TRBV19, with TRBD2 matching 9 bases. Germline lookup yields CDR1 LNHDA and CDR2 SQIVND (reference sequence). The CDR3 runs 16 residues. The ends lost 1 base at V and 2 bases at J; junction bases unmatched: 4. CDR3 region: CASSIGSSGTTDTQYF. The CDR3, as DNA: TGTGCCAGTAGTATAGGATCTAGCGGGACCACAGATACGCAGTATTTT.

The chain has TRBV10-3 and TRBJ2-7, with 11 bases identical to TRBD2. CDR1 and CDR2 from the germline V gene are ENHRY and SYGVKD. The CDR3 is 17 amino acids. J was trimmed by 1 base and V by 0 bases; bases with no gene match: 5. The chain's CDR3 is CAISESSGLAVSYEQYF. CDR3 nucleotide sequence: TGTGCCATCAGTGAGTCGTCGGGACTAGCGGTTTCCTACGAGCAGTACTTC.

The chain has TRBV18 and TRBJ2-1, with 11 bases fitting TRBD2. This CDR3 region has 18 residues. Trimming at V came to 4 bases and at J to 6 bases, leaving 14 bases not matched to a gene. CDR1 is KGHSH, CDR2 LQKENI, per germline. The CDR3 DNA is TGTGCCAGCTCACTCACAAGACTAGCGGGAAATCTTTTCAATGAGCAGTTCTTC. Protein product: CASSLTRLAGNLFNEQFF.

The chain has TRBV11-3 and TRBJ1-1, with 7 bases aligning to TRBD1. The J segment lost 10 bases and the V segment lost 7 bases, leaving 15 bases of the junction unmatched. Looked up from germline, CDR1 is SGHNT and CDR2 is YENEEA. The CDR3 consists of 14 residues. The CDR3 DNA sequence: TGTGCCAGCACCCGACAGGGCTGGGAGCGCGGAGCTTTCTTT. The encoded protein is CASTRQGWERGAFF.